The entry below gives a single T cell receptor (beta chain) sequence along with its context. Its antigen is unidentified. Time point specified: newly diagnosed GD, antithyroid drugs for less than 3 months. RNA from PBMCs was the source of the TCR library. The entry originates in a study of regulatory T cells in long-lasting Graves disease. Study-wide results and limits: The persistent group shared about 2,600 public clonotypes, more than the approximately 970 shared by new patients. Persistent disease preferred TRBV28, TRBJ1-2 and TRBJ2-5.

Building the TCR beta libraries relied on iRepertoire HTBI primers, and CDR3 regions underwent Arm-PCR. TCRdb reanalysed the multiplex PCR reads using MiXCR and keeps one entry per CDR3 protein. The top ten clones hold 22% of a sample with about 400,000 distinct CDR3 sequences, around 15% of them seen once. The ends were cut back, 3 bases at V and 11 bases at J, with 11 bases in the middle. CDR3 length equals 12 residues. This receptor was taken from a female donor with Graves disease. This rearrangement joins TRBV12-3 or TRBV12-4 to TRBJ1-5; unclear D gene. The sample in question was peripheral blood mononuclear cells (PBMCs), obtained at new diagnosis, from a patient treated with antithyroid drugs. The chain's CDR3 is CASSFPVGSQHF. CDR3 DNA: TGTGCCAGCAGTTTTCCCGTGGGGTCCCAGCATTTT.